The present TCR beta chain was sequenced within a study of blood T cell repertoires in COVID-19 (dated by TCRdb to 2020 to 2021). Study-level background: The collaborator samples originated in the United States, Italy and Spain and spanned the acute and convalescent phases of COVID-19. The repertoires were released in a freely available public database meant as a resource for research on the immune response to SARS-CoV-2. The prospective study material was composed of cDNA or gDNA derived from T cells, B-cell-depleted T cells, or PBMCs. The samples were drawn from the first 160 participants of the ongoing ImmuneRACE study and from 1,200 or so subjects provided by 6 global collaborators. Sample metadata almost always included a de-identified subject ID, COVID-19 status, age in years and sex. Where available, HLA class I and class II types were obtained from metadata supplied by the sample provider rather than from assay-based typing. The dataset comprised deeply sampled blood TCRbeta repertoires from subjects exposed to, actively infected with, or recovered from COVID-19.

Points on this clone: Its antigen is still unknown. No per-base quality is available; no much larger clone lies one base away. The sample holds other DNA sequences that translate to the same CDR3.

V is reduced by 0 bases and J by 8 bases, leaving a spacing of 13 bases between them. CDR1 and CDR2 (LGHNA, YSLEER) derive from the germline V gene. Measured from the cysteine to the phenylalanine, the CDR3 is 14 residues long. Just CDR3 DNA is preserved here, 42 bases in frame from base 1. Whole blood was collected in K2EDTA tubes by collaborating institutions according to the institutions' own protocols. Collaborator samples were shipped for TCRbeta analysis as frozen whole blood, isolated PBMCs, or DNA extracted from either sample type. The immunoSEQ Assay, a bias-controlled multiplex PCR, was used to amplify TCRbeta CDR3 regions from genomic DNA. Processing in the source paper ran as follows. Nucleated cell counts per sample were estimated from amplification of reference gene primers within the assay. To quantify the absolute abundance of each unique TCRbeta CDR3 rearrangement, sequence reads were collapsed and filtered. For each sample, productive Simpson clonality was calculated as the square root of Simpson's diversity index over productive rearrangements. This is the immuneACCESS table as TCRdb keeps it, with only in-frame sequences that have V and J called. A part of the clones is gone; compared with another copy, unresolved V genes explain less than half, and the rest is unexplained. V, J and clone size derive from that table, while D and trimming were established from the DNA sequence. The sample table shows about 190,000 clones, and 88% are seen once. Approximately 4.5% of the sample lies in the top ten.

General findings and caveats noted by the study authors: Clinical and demographic metadata were provided uncurated, with the amount varying by source and participant.

Sequenced material: peripheral blood. The source is a human donor in a cohort sampled during active COVID-19. The chain employs TRBV4-3 and TRBJ1-2; a tentative D call is TRBD1 (6 bases match). CDR3 loop: CASSQDVGGWGYTF. The DNA reads as follows: TGCGCCAGCAGCCAAGATGTAGGGGGTTGGGGCTACACCTTC.